The 9 T cell receptor beta chains given below trace back to one sample, sequenced in a study of OX40 agonist ivuxolimab in advanced cancers. The method was immunoSEQ multiplex PCR; TCRdb's version includes in-frame clones alone and lacks a portion of them. The sample has around 68,000 clones, 80% to 95% seen once. Sequencing was performed on CD4+ or CD8+ T cells sorted from blood, taken in a trial of the OX40 agonist ivuxolimab. The receptors come from an adult with an advanced solid tumor such as melanoma, head and neck, liver or kidney cancer.

The chain combines TRBV10-3 with TRBJ1-5, with D perhaps TRBD1 (5 bases). The CDR3 contains 13 residues. CDR1 ENHRY and CDR2 SYGVKD come from the germline V gene. V was cut by 10 bases and J by 7 bases, with 17 bases left in between. The CDR3 DNA follows: TGTGCCAACCAACAAGGGGAGGGCCAGCCCCAGCATTTT. Translating it yields CANQQGEGQPQHF.

This clone was seen only a few times. The chain has TRBV5-1 and TRBJ2-3; 15 nucleotides align to TRBD2. The V gene end was trimmed by 1 base and the J gene end by 6 bases; junction bases not matched to a gene: 6. Germline V gene data show CDR1 as SGHRS and CDR2 as YFSETQ. This CDR3 is 17 amino acids long. The CDR3 bases are TGCGCCAGCAGCTTGCGGACTAGCGGGGGGGCTTCGGATACGCAGTATTTT. It encodes CASSLRTSGGASDTQYF. The variable domain in full, completed from reference TRBV5-1 and TRBJ2-3, reads KAGVTQTPRYLIKTRGQQVTLSCSPISGHRSVSWYQQTPGQGLQFLFEYFSETQRNKGNFPGRFSGRQFSNSRSEMNVSTLELGDSALYLCASSLRTSGGASDTQYFGPGTRLTVL.

V usage is TRBV29-1 and J usage is TRBJ2-5; D remains unclear. V was clipped by 8 bases and J by 4 bases, with 14 bases between them. The CDR3 spans 12 residues. CDR1 is SQVTM, CDR2 ANQGSEA, per germline. CDR3 amino acids: CSSRALGETQYF. In nucleotides, the CDR3 is TGCAGCAGTCGGGCCCTGGGAGAGACCCAGTACTTC.

The chain combines TRBV5-1 with TRBJ1-1, with D perhaps TRBD1 (6 bases). Trimming pared 3 bases from V and 7 bases from J, leaving 16 bases between. Looked up from germline, CDR1 is SGHRS and CDR2 is YFSETQ. This CDR3 region has 14 residues. CDR3 amino acids: CASSSTTGSLEAFF. For the CDR3, the DNA is TGCGCCAGCAGCTCAACTACAGGGTCCCTTGAAGCTTTCTTT.

This chain links TRBV19 with TRBJ1-6, with D unclear. The germline V and J ends were trimmed by 3 bases and 0 bases, with 12 bases remaining between them. Per the germline V gene, CDR1 is LNHDA and CDR2 is SQIVND (reference sequence). This CDR3 is built from 17 residues. CDR3 in amino acids: CASSIRQQDSYNSPLHF. CDR3 coding DNA: TGTGCCAGTAGTATTCGGCAGCAAGACTCCTATAATTCACCCCTCCACTTT.

Regarding this clone: Relative to the germline gene, one junction end is altered; a read error may explain this. V is TRBV5-3 and J is TRBJ1-2; tentative D call: TRBD1 (5 bases). TRBV5-3 falls under the ORF class, with uncertain function. CDR3 length: 13 amino acids. For the CDR3, the DNA is TGTGCCAGCAGCTTGACAGCTAACTATGGCTACACCTTC. Translating gives CASSLTANYGYTF.

J is TRBJ2-1 and V is TRBV15; 7 nucleotides align to TRBD2. The ends lost 1 base at V and 6 bases at J; junction bases unmatched: 6. This CDR3 has 15 residues. Germline CDR1 is LNHNV and CDR2 is YYDKDF (reference sequence). The CDR3 reads CATSRGGGTANEQFF. The CDR3 DNA reads as TGTGCCACCAGCAGAGGGGGGGGGACCGCCAATGAGCAGTTCTTC. Full variable domain (missing parts from reference TRBV15 and TRBJ2-1): DAMVIQNPRYQVTQFGKPVTLSCSQTLNHNVMYWYQQKSSQAPKLLFHYYDKDFNNEADTPDNFQSRRPNTSFCFLDIRSPGLGDTAMYLCATSRGGGTANEQFFGPGTRLTVL.

This clone was recorded only once. The V gene is TRBV7-9, the J gene TRBJ2-7, with D perhaps TRBD1 (6 bases). V lost 5 bases to trimming and J lost 4 bases, with 15 bases between them. The CDR3 sequence is 14 residues long. Germline V gene data show CDR1 as SEHNR and CDR2 as FQNEAQ (reference sequence). The DNA for the CDR3 is TGTGCCAGCAGCCCAGGCAGGGGTGGATACGAGCAGTACTTC. It encodes CASSPGRGGYEQYF.

V gene TRBV6-5 combines with J gene TRBJ1-4; D is uncertain. V dropped 8 bases and J dropped 6 bases, with 16 bases sitting between them. Per germline, CDR1 MNHEY and CDR2 SVGAGI. The CDR3 length is 14 residues. The CDR3 is CASGPRVGYEKLFF. The CDR3 region has the DNA TGTGCCAGCGGCCCTCGAGTTGGTTATGAAAAACTGTTTTTT.